Listed below are T cell receptor beta chains from one sample, sequenced in a study of cytomegalovirus exposure and HLA in healthy donors. Using immunoSEQ multiplex PCR, the repertoire was profiled, and TCRdb retains in-frame clones only, with some absent. The sample has 110,000 to 150,000 clones; 75% to 90% are singletons. The sequencing input was PBMCs. The receptors here all came from a woman in her 30s in good health and CMV-seropositive. Both conserved end residues are part of each CDR3. D genes are given only for firm matches.

V: TRBV6-5; D: NA; J: TRBJ1-5; DNA: TGTGCCAGCAGCGTGGGGGGAAGCAATCAGCCCCAGCATTTT; CDR3: CASSVGGSNQPQHF
V: TRBV6-5; D: TRBD2; J: TRBJ2-1; DNA: TGTGCCAGCAGCCGGGGGGTTCAAAATGAGCAGTTCTTC; CDR3: CASSRGVQNEQFF
V: TRBV2; D: NA; J: TRBJ2-1; DNA: TGTGCCAGCAGTGAAGCGCTAGCAGCTAATGAGCAGTTCTTC; CDR3: CASSEALAANEQFF
V: TRBV29-1; D: NA; J: TRBJ2-2; DNA: TGCAGCGGGTACAGGGGAGGTACCGGGGAGCTGTTTTTT; CDR3: CSGYRGGTGELFF
V: TRBV7-8; D: TRBD1; J: TRBJ2-1; DNA: TGTGCCAGCAGCCCGCTGACAGGGACGGTTCCCTACAATGAGCAGTTCTTC; CDR3: CASSPLTGTVPYNEQFF
V: TRBV6-1; D: NA; J: TRBJ2-5; DNA: TGTGCCAGCAGTGAAGCCCTGTACCAAGAGACCCAGTACTTC; CDR3: CASSEALYQETQYF
V: TRBV5-4; D: TRBD2; J: TRBJ2-1; DNA: TGTGCCAGCAGCCTACTAGCGGGATATCGCTCCTACAATGAGCAGTTCTTC; CDR3: CASSLLAGYRSYNEQFF
V: TRBV9; D: NA; J: TRBJ2-3; DNA: TGTGCCAGCAGCGTAGATCGCGCAGATACGCAGTATTTT; CDR3: CASSVDRADTQYF
V: TRBV19; D: NA; J: TRBJ1-5; DNA: TGTGCCAGTAGAAGAGGGAATCAGCCCCAGCATTTT; CDR3: CASRRGNQPQHF
V: TRBV5-1; D: NA; J: TRBJ2-7; DNA: TGCGCCAGCAGCTTGGGGGAGAGCTCCTACGAGCAGTACTTC; CDR3: CASSLGESSYEQYF
V: TRBV4-1; D: TRBD2; J: TRBJ2-1; DNA: TGCGCCAGCAGCTCCAGGACTAGCGGCCTATACAATGAGCAGTTCTTC; CDR3: CASSSRTSGLYNEQFF
V: TRBV6-1; D: NA; J: TRBJ1-2; DNA: TGTGCCAGCAGAGAAGGGCCGACTAACTATGGCTACACCTTC; CDR3: CASREGPTNYGYTF
V: TRBV5-6; D: NA; J: TRBJ1-3; DNA: TGTGCCAGTTCAGGAATCTCTGGAAACACCATATATTTT; CDR3: CASSGISGNTIYF
V: TRBV5-4; D: NA; J: TRBJ1-4; DNA: TGTGCCAGCAGCCCGGACAGTCGAAATGAAAAACTGTTTTTT; CDR3: CASSPDSRNEKLFF
V: TRBV28; D: TRBD2; J: TRBJ2-3; DNA: TGTGCCAGCAGTTTTAGAATGGGACTAGCGGGGGGGGGCACAGATACGCAGTATTTT; CDR3: CASSFRMGLAGGGTDTQYF